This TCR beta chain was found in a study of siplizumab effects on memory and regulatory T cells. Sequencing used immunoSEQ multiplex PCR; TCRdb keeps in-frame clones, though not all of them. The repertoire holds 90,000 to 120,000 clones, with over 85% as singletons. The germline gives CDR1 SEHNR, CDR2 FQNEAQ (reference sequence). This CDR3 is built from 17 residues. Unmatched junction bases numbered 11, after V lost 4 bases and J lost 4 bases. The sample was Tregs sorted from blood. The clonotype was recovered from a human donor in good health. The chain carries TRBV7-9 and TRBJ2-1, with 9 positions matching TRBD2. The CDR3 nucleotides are TGTGCCAGCAGCTCCTACGCGGTAGCGGGAGCGTACAATGAGCAGTTCTTC. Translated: CASSSYAVAGAYNEQFF.